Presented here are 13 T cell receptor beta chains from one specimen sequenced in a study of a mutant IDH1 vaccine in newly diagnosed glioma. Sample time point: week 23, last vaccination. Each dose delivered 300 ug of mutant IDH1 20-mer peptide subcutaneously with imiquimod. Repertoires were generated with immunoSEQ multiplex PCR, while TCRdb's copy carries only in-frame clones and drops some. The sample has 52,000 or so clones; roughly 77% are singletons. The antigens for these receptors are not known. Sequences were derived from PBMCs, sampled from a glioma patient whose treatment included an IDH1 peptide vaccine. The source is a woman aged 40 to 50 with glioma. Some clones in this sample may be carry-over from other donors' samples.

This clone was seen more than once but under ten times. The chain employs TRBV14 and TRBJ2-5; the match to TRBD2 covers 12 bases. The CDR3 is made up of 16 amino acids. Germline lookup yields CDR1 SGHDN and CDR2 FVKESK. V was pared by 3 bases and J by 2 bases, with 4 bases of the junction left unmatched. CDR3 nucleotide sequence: TGTGCCAGCAGCCATTGGACTAGCGGGGCACAAGAGACCCAGTACTTC. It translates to CASSHWTSGAQETQYF.

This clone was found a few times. CDR3 amino acids: CASSQVSALGEKLFF. CDR3 bases: TGTGCCAGCAGCCAAGTATCGGCACTCGGAGAAAAACTGTTTTTT. The chain couples TRBV14 to TRBJ1-4; D not resolved. CDR1 is SGHDN, CDR2 FVKESK, per germline. With 1 base removed from V and 8 bases from J, the gap between germline ends came to 14 bases. The CDR3 runs 15 residues.

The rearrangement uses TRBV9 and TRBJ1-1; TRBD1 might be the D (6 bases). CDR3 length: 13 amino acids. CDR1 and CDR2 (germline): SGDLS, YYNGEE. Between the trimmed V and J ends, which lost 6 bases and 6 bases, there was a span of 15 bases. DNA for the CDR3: TGTGCCAGCACCCTGGGCAGGGGCGCTGAAGCTTTCTTT. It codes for CASTLGRGAEAFF.

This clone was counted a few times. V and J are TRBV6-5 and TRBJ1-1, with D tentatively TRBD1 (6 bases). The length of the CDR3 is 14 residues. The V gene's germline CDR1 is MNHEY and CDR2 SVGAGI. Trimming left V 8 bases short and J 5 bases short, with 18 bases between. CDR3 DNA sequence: TGTGCCAGCCACACCGGGGGGGGCGTGACTGAAGCTTTCTTT. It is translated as CASHTGGGVTEAFF.

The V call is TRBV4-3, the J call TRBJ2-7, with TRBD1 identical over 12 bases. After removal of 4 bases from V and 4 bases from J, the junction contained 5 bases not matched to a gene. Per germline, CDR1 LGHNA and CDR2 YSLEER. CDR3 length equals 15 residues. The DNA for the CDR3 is TGCGCCAGCAGCCTTGGGGACAGGGGGCCGTACGAGCAGTACTTC. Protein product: CASSLGDRGPYEQYF.

CDR3 protein: CASSYRQGAYEQYF. In DNA form, the CDR3 reads TGTGCCAGCAGTTACCGACAGGGGGCATACGAGCAGTACTTC. The chain employs TRBV27 and TRBJ2-7; 10 bases are a match to TRBD1. This CDR3 spans 14 amino acids. Losses at the gene ends were 4 bases for V and 4 bases for J; bases not matched to a gene: 4. In germline, CDR1 is MNHEY, CDR2 SMNVEV (reference sequence).

This chain's CDR3 is CAWSLVGWGSPLHF. Here the CDR3 DNA reads TGTGCCTGGAGTTTAGTGGGTTGGGGTTCACCCCTCCACTTT. J is TRBJ1-6 and V is TRBV30; D gene ambiguous. Germline V gene data show CDR1 as GTSNPN and CDR2 as SVGIG (reference sequence). There are 14 residues in the CDR3. V was clipped by 2 bases and J by 9 bases, with 14 bases between them.

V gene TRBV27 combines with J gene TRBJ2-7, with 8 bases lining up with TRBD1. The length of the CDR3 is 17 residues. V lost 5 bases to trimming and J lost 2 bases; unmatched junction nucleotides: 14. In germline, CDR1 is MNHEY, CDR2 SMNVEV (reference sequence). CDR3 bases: TGTGCCAGCAGTCTCACAGTAGGACAGGGTAGGGCCTACGAGCAGTACTTC. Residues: CASSLTVGQGRAYEQYF.

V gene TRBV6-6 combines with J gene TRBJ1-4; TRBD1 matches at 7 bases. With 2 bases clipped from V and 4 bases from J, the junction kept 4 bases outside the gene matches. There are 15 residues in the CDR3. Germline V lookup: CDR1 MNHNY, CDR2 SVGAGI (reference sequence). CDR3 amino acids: CASSYRGQVNEKLFF. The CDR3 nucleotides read TGTGCCAGCAGTTACCGCGGACAGGTTAATGAAAAACTGTTTTTT.

CDR3 protein: CAWNLREGAWNSPLHF. DNA of the CDR3: TGTGCCTGGAACCTACGGGAGGGGGCCTGGAATTCACCCCTCCACTTT. This chain connects TRBV30 to TRBJ1-6, with TRBD1 identical over 7 bases. The CDR3 extends over 16 amino acids. Germline CDR1 reads GTSNPN; CDR2 reads SVGIG (reference sequence). The V gene end was trimmed by 4 bases and the J gene end by 7 bases; junction bases not matched to a gene: 13.

CDR3 loop: CAISDSGTEVRYEQFF. The CDR3 DNA sequence: TGTGCCATCAGTGATTCCGGGACAGAGGTTAGGTATGAGCAGTTCTTC. The chain has TRBV10-3 and TRBJ2-1; 7 nucleotides line up with TRBD1. Germline V CDR1 and CDR2: ENHRY, SYGVKD. The CDR3 runs to 16 residues. Trimming removed 3 bases from V and 8 bases from J; junction bases left unmatched: 13.

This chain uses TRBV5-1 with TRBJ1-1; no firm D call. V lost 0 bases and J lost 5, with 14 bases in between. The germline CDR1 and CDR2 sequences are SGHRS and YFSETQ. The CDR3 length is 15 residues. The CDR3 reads CASSLGALSGTEAFF. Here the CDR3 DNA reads TGCGCCAGCAGCTTGGGGGCGTTGTCCGGAACTGAAGCTTTCTTT.

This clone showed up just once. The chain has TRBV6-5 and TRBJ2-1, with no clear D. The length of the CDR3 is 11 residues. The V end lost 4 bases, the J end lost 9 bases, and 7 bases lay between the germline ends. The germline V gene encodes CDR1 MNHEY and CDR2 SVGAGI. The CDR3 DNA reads TGTGCCAGCAGTTCTTGGACTGAGCAGTTCTTC. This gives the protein CASSSWTEQFF.